Listed here are 26 T cell receptor beta chains from one sample, sequenced in a study of blood T cell repertoires in COVID-19. TCRdb keeps only in-frame clones here, not all; method: immunoSEQ multiplex PCR. The table includes 310,000 or so clones, almost 90% detected once. Sequencing used peripheral blood. The source of these receptors is a woman between 25 and 40 years old with COVID-19, enrolled during active disease.

The chain uses TRBV4-3 and TRBJ1-6, with 7 bases that match TRBD1. Germline V CDR1 and CDR2: LGHNA, YSLEER. There are 16 residues in the CDR3. V lost 0 bases, J lost 9 bases, and 8 bases stayed unmatched. The DNA of the CDR3 is TGCGCCAGCAGCCAAGATCTGGTGACAGGGCTTTCACCCCTCCACTTT. Amino acids: CASSQDLVTGLSPLHF.

V gene TRBV4-3 combines with J gene TRBJ1-2, with 8 bases aligning to TRBD1. Germline-derived CDR1 and CDR2 are LGHNA and YSLEER. V lost 5 bases, J lost 4 bases, and 9 bases stayed unmatched. CDR3 size: 15 residues. The CDR3 region is CASSERQGMGYGYTF. The CDR3 DNA reads as TGCGCCAGCAGCGAAAGACAGGGGATGGGCTATGGCTACACCTTC.

CDR3 nucleotide sequence: TGTGCCAGCACCCTAGCGGGCTACGAGCAGTACTTC. It specifies CASTLAGYEQYF. The gene calls are TRBV6-5 and TRBJ2-7, with 8 bases matching TRBD2. Germline CDR1 reads MNHEY; CDR2 reads SVGAGI. This CDR3 is 12 amino acids long. J was trimmed by 3 bases and V by 7 bases; bases with no gene match: 2.

This clone has more than one count but fewer than ten. The chain recombines TRBV28 with TRBJ1-5, with D possibly matching TRBD1 (5 bases). Per the germline V gene, CDR1 is MDHEN and CDR2 is SYDVKM. This CDR3 is 16 amino acids long. V lost 3 bases and J 9 bases, leaving 21 bases between the germline ends. The CDR3 reads CASSFWSRVGQGPQHF. The CDR3 region has the DNA TGTGCCAGCAGTTTTTGGTCTCGGGTGGGTCAGGGGCCCCAGCATTTT.

This chain uses TRBV9 with TRBJ2-7; 13 bases are a match to TRBD2. V lost 2 bases, J lost 3 bases, and 2 bases stayed unmatched. The CDR3 has 15 amino acids. Germline assignment: CDR1 SGDLS and CDR2 YYNGEE. As DNA, the CDR3 is TGTGCCAGCAGCGTTGGGACTAGCGGGAACTACGAGCAGTACTTC. Translation: CASSVGTSGNYEQYF.

The chain is built from TRBV18 and TRBJ1-4, with TRBD1 identical over 8 bases. The J segment lost 5 bases and the V segment lost 3 bases, leaving 5 bases of the junction unmatched. This CDR3 has 15 residues. Germline CDR1 and CDR2: KGHSH and LQKENI. The CDR3 loop reads CASSPNRQGNEKLFF. DNA of the CDR3: TGTGCCAGCTCACCGAATCGACAGGGGAATGAAAAACTGTTTTTT.

V and J are TRBV7-9 and TRBJ2-1; no clear D. The germline CDR1 and CDR2 sequences are SEHNR and FQNEAQ (reference sequence). The CDR3 is 14 residues long. V shed 0 bases and J shed 4 bases, with 7 bases lying between them. As DNA, the CDR3 is TGTGCCAGCAGCTTAGCGCGGATATACAATGAGCAGTTCTTC. It codes for CASSLARIYNEQFF.

The rearrangement links TRBV25-1 to TRBJ2-1, with 9 bases identical to TRBD2. The CDR3 has 16 residues. CDR1 MGHDK and CDR2 SYGVNS come from the germline V gene. V trimming: 4 bases; J trimming: 6 bases; junction bases outside the gene matches: 10. Here the CDR3 DNA reads TGTGCCAGCAGTGGTTTTGGCGGGAGGGCCCCCAATGAGCAGTTCTTC. It codes for CASSGFGGRAPNEQFF.

The chain joins TRBV7-8 to TRBJ2-5; 7 bases are a match to TRBD2. This CDR3 is built from 14 residues. V dropped 3 bases and J dropped 4; count of bases not matched to a gene: 5. Germline CDR1 and CDR2: SGHVS and FQNEAQ. In DNA, the CDR3 is TGTGCCAGCAGCTTTTATCCGGGAGGAGAGACCCAGTACTTC. It specifies CASSFYPGGETQYF.

This rearrangement joins TRBV28 to TRBJ1-3; TRBD1 matches at 10 bases. Germline-derived CDR1 and CDR2 are MDHEN and SYDVKM. V was pared by 4 bases and J by 4 bases, with 7 bases of the junction left unmatched. The CDR3 is made up of 16 amino acids. CDR3 sequence: CASSSRQGARGNTIYF. CDR3 in DNA: TGTGCCAGCAGTTCCCGACAGGGGGCAAGAGGAAACACCATATATTTT.

V usage is TRBV5-6 and J usage is TRBJ2-1; 9 positions match TRBD2. Germline V gene sequence: CDR1 SGHDT, CDR2 YYEEEE. V was pared by 1 base and J by 0 bases, with 5 bases of the junction left unmatched. The CDR3 extends over 17 amino acids. The CDR3 region is CASSLRASGTSYNEQFF. The CDR3 DNA sequence: TGTGCCAGCAGCTTGCGGGCTAGCGGGACCTCCTACAATGAGCAGTTCTTC.

The chain recombines TRBV6-5 with TRBJ2-3, with 7 positions matching TRBD2. The J segment lost 4 bases and the V segment lost 2 bases, leaving 6 bases of the junction unmatched. The germline V gene has CDR1 MNHEY and CDR2 SVGAGI. The CDR3 contains 15 residues. Written as DNA, the CDR3 is TGTGCCAGCAGTTACGGGAGGGGAATGGCAGATACGCAGTATTTT. Translating gives CASSYGRGMADTQYF.

V is TRBV28 and J is TRBJ1-4; possibly TRBD1 for D (5 bases). CDR3 length equals 14 residues. Trimming left V 6 bases short and J 5 bases short, with 13 bases between. CDR1 is MDHEN, CDR2 SYDVKM, per germline. Here the CDR3 reads CASSPRGGNEKLFF. The CDR3 nucleotides read TGTGCCAGCAGCCCCCGGGGGGGGAATGAAAAACTGTTTTTT.

V usage is TRBV5-1 and J usage is TRBJ1-1; the D gene is possibly TRBD1 (5 bases). V lost 4 bases, J lost 1 base, and 11 bases lay in between. Germline CDR1 reads SGHRS; CDR2 reads YFSETQ. The CDR3 is 14 residues long. The CDR3 region has the DNA TGCGCCAGCAGCCAATGGGGCCGGAACACTGAAGCTTTCTTT. The encoded protein is CASSQWGRNTEAFF.

The V and J genes are TRBV24-1 and TRBJ2-1; 11 positions agree with TRBD2. The V and J ends lost 4 bases and 4 bases, in that order; junction bases with no gene match: 8. Germline V CDR1 and CDR2: KGHDR, SFDVKD. The CDR3 is made up of 17 amino acids. This chain's CDR3 is CATSEQTGTSGYNEQFF. The CDR3, as DNA: TGTGCCACCAGTGAACAAACCGGGACTAGCGGTTACAATGAGCAGTTCTTC.

A single count supports this clone. This chain uses TRBV5-1 with TRBJ2-1; 8 nucleotides match TRBD1. Per germline, CDR1 SGHRS and CDR2 YFSETQ. The CDR3 sequence is 13 residues long. The junction had 4 bases not matched to a gene; V was cut back by 3 bases and J by 8 bases. The CDR3 DNA sequence: TGCGCCAGCAGCTCGGACAGGGTGCATGAGCAGTTCTTC. It yields the protein CASSSDRVHEQFF. Together with reference TRBV5-1 and TRBJ2-1, the CDR3 gives the full variable domain: KAGVTQTPRYLIKTRGQQVTLSCSPISGHRSVSWYQQTPGQGLQFLFEYFSETQRNKGNFPGRFSGRQFSNSRSEMNVSTLELGDSALYLCASSSDRVHEQFFGPGTRLTVL.

The chain recombines TRBV18 with TRBJ1-5; the match to TRBD1 covers 10 bases. The length of the CDR3 is 15 residues. The V gene's germline CDR1 is KGHSH and CDR2 LQKENI. V dropped 6 bases and J dropped 5; count of bases not matched to a gene: 7. CDR3 coding DNA: TGTGCCAGCTCTACCGGGGGGACAGGGGATCAGCCCCAGCATTTT. Its translation is CASSTGGTGDQPQHF.

The chain has TRBV6-7 and TRBJ1-4, with 9 nucleotides matching TRBD1. TRBV6-7 is an ORF, with its function uncertain. There are 15 residues in the CDR3. Losses at the gene ends were 5 bases for V and 8 bases for J; bases not matched to a gene: 9. For the CDR3, the DNA is TGTGCCAGCAGTGCCTACAGGGGGCGAAGCGAAAAACTGTTTTTT. Its translation is CASSAYRGRSEKLFF.

The CDR3 nucleotides are TGCGCCAGCAGCTTGGCAAGCAGACTCGCTAACTATGGCTACACCTTC. It yields the protein CASSLASRLANYGYTF. The chain joins TRBV5-1 to TRBJ1-2; no definite D call. The CDR3 contains 16 residues. Per germline, CDR1 SGHRS and CDR2 YFSETQ. V lost 0 bases to trimming and J lost 0 bases, with 12 bases between them.

The genes are TRBV4-1 and TRBJ1-5; no clear D gene. This CDR3 spans 13 amino acids. CDR1 and CDR2 (germline): MGHRA, YSYEKL. Trimming took 1 base from V and 4 from J, leaving 5 bases between them. DNA for the CDR3: TGCGCCAGCAGCCAAGTGACAAATCAGCCCCAGCATTTT. Protein sequence: CASSQVTNQPQHF.

The chain carries TRBV5-6 and TRBJ2-1; TRBD2 matches 11 bases. The trim removed 3 bases at V and 10 bases at J, leaving 3 bases unmatched. CDR1 and CDR2 from the germline V gene are SGHDT and YYEEEE. This CDR3 comprises 13 residues. The CDR3 bases are TGTGCCAGCAGCTGGGGGACTAGCGGAGAGCAGTTCTTC. Translated: CASSWGTSGEQFF.

J is TRBJ1-1 and V is TRBV6-5, with TRBD1 as a possible D gene (6 bases). Trimming cost V 8 bases and J 4 bases, with 20 bases left between them. CDR3 length: 15 amino acids. Germline V lookup: CDR1 MNHEY, CDR2 SVGAGI. CDR3 DNA sequence: TGTGCCAGCCCCAGGGGCAGGGCGATAGGCACTGAAGCTTTCTTT. Protein sequence: CASPRGRAIGTEAFF.

This clone was counted only a few times. V usage is TRBV30 and J usage is TRBJ1-5; no clear D. CDR3 length: 16 residues. V gave up 5 bases and J gave up 0 bases, with 17 bases separating them. Germline loops: CDR1 GTSNPN, CDR2 SVGIG (reference sequence). The CDR3 protein is CAWGFAGSGSNQPQHF. Here the CDR3 DNA reads TGTGCCTGGGGCTTCGCCGGGAGTGGTAGCAATCAGCCCCAGCATTTT.

The chain employs TRBV25-1 and TRBJ2-7; a weak D match, TRBD2 (6 bases). The V end was cut by 4 bases, the J end by 4 bases, with 8 bases between. This CDR3 has 12 amino acids. Germline lookup yields CDR1 MGHDK and CDR2 SYGVNS. In DNA form, the CDR3 reads TGTGCCAGCAGTGTGGGGGGATACGAGCAGTACTTC. Protein product: CASSVGGYEQYF.

The CDR3 loop is CASSRDSWGYTF. CDR3 coding DNA: TGTGCCAGCAGCCGTGACTCGTGGGGCTACACCTTC. This chain joins TRBV3-1 (or the pseudogene TRBV3-2) and TRBJ1-2; no clear D. The germline gives CDR1 LGHDT, CDR2 YNNKEL (reference sequence). The germline V and J ends were trimmed by 4 bases and 8 bases, with 11 bases remaining between them. The CDR3 covers 12 residues.

In this sample, this clone turned up once. The chain couples TRBV6-5 to TRBJ2-7; TRBD1 matches 8 bases. V lost 2 bases to trimming and J lost 6 bases; unmatched junction nucleotides: 6. The CDR3 totals 14 residues. Germline assignment: CDR1 MNHEY and CDR2 SVGAGI. The CDR3 coding sequence is TGTGCCAGCAGTTACGGGACAGGTCCCGGCGAGCAGTACTTC. Amino acids: CASSYGTGPGEQYF.